The rows below give T cell receptor beta chains drawn from one sample of a study of blood T cell repertoires in COVID-19. The table came from immunoSEQ multiplex PCR; TCRdb's copy has only in-frame clones and leaves some out. The data hold about 91,000 clones, with 77% observed a single time. Material for sequencing was peripheral blood. The receptors were gathered from an elderly woman with acute or convalescent COVID-19. Both conserved end residues are part of each CDR3.

17 | TRBV19 | CATTSGTGFGRTDTQYF
16 | TRBV2 | CASRRQTGTAQETQYF
14 | TRBV2 | CASSPGQHNTEAFF
18 | TRBV7-9 | CASSLGIQAVSSYNEQFF
16 | TRBV19 | CASSIGGQGANSPLHF
15 | TRBV18 | CASSPRTGNQETQYF
18 | TRBV11-2 | CASSPRLGGYRGTGELFF
15 | TRBV5-1 | CASSNTGARAGELFF
18 | TRBV4-2 | CASSQGYYSTRDSDTQYF
14 | TRBV6-5 | CASNFGRSSYEQYF
15 | TRBV9 | CASSPPAANIYGYTF
15 | TRBV18 | CASSPTTGGATEAFF
15 | TRBV6-2/TRBV6-3 | CASSETGMGNTEAFF
16 | TRBV27 | CASSLLGDIGNTEAFF
15 | TRBV6-2/TRBV6-3 | CASSYAQGSNYGYTF
11 | TRBV12-3/TRBV12-4 | CASSSWAGYTF
16 | TRBV7-9 | CASSPSPTGTGGRYTF
14 | TRBV30 | CAWSSPPGNQPQHF
12 | TRBV28 | CASSYMDRAAFF
12 | TRBV9 | CASRGGSGGYTF
13 | TRBV29-1 | CSVQSQGNEKLFF
14 | TRBV19 | CASSAQGAGEKLFF
14 | TRBV11-2 | CASSLGVVGETQYF
12 | TRBV11-3 | CASGWGAGELFF
15 | TRBV5-1 | CASSLQGGDNQPQHF
19 | TRBV18 | CASSPPGTSGGRKTDTQYF
14 | TRBV30 | CAWRGQGAFAGYTF
11 | TRBV28 | CASSRIYEQYF
14 | TRBV29-1 | CSVGRGQGAYEQYF
15 | TRBV10-3 | CAISESSLSNQPQHF
15 | TRBV7-6 | CASSRKAGYQETQYF
14 | TRBV21-1 | CASKFTGFQETQYF
11 | TRBV5-1 | CASSGSYEQYF
15 | TRBV4-3 | CASSGGLAGVNTQYF
13 | TRBV3-1/TRBV3-2 | CASSRRQVGELFF
16 | TRBV4-3 | CASSQGYGDSNQPQHF
16 | TRBV7-2 | CASSLAGGTGLYEQYF
15 | TRBV7-7 | CASSLGGDPYNEQFF
18 | TRBV9 | CASSVGAQSGTWSYEQYF
20 | TRBV6-2/TRBV6-3 | CASSYNLGLAEASSYNEQFF
15 | TRBV2 | CASRYRGIASYEQYF
15 | TRBV15 | CATSRDRVRGREQYF
15 | TRBV7-9 | CASSLFGQGADGYTF
15 | TRBV6-6 | CASKDRATSNQPQHF